Below, one T cell receptor (beta chain) is given with its context. Its target is not known. The ends were cut back, 6 bases at V and 5 bases at J, with 11 bases in the middle. Germline lookup yields CDR1 SGHNT and CDR2 YENEEA. CDR3 length equals 12 residues. These data belong to a study of T cell responses to AZD1222 COVID-19 vaccine. Notes on the study in general: Donors were largely white British and mainly female; clonal diversity was possibly underestimated.

The method was immunoSEQ multiplex PCR; TCRdb's version includes in-frame clones alone and lacks a portion of them. The table records more than 90,000 clones, roughly 87% of them present only once. The receptor was derived from an adult in good health. V gene TRBV11-3 combines with J gene TRBJ2-7; D perhaps matches TRBD1 (5 bases). This sample comprised peripheral blood, obtained on day 0 of AZD1222 vaccination. CDR3 residues: CASRNQGNEQYF. Here the CDR3 DNA reads TGTGCCAGCAGGAATCAGGGAAACGAGCAGTACTTC.